Shown below are 13 T cell receptor beta chains from a single sample sequenced in a study of blood T cell repertoires in COVID-19 (dated by TCRdb to about 2020). The library was made by the immunoSEQ multiplex PCR assay. TCRdb provides this immuneACCESS table in a form limited to in-frame rearrangements. Some clones are lacking; in checked studies, under half of them reflect an unresolved V gene, and why the rest are absent is not known. The sample data list 250,000 to 300,000 clones, and 75% to 85% of these were observed just once. The leading ten clones occupy 5.1% of the sample. The sequenced sample was peripheral blood. The receptors originated from a man aged 45-65 years with active or convalescent COVID-19.

The chain joins TRBV10-3 to TRBJ1-5; TRBD1 might be the D (6 bases). The CDR3 runs to 15 residues. The V and J ends lost 2 bases and 7 bases respectively, with 15 bases between them. CDR1 ENHRY and CDR2 SYGVKD come from the germline V gene. As DNA, the CDR3 is TGTGCCATCAGTGAGCGGGCAGGGGAATACCAGCCCCAGCATTTT. Its translation is CAISERAGEYQPQHF.

The chain carries TRBV5-1 and TRBJ2-1; 8 bases agree with TRBD2. Germline lookup yields CDR1 SGHRS and CDR2 YFSETQ. CDR3 length: 15 amino acids. The J segment lost 7 bases and the V segment lost 3 bases, leaving 9 bases of the junction unmatched. The CDR3 here is CASSSQSGSVNEQFF. As DNA, the CDR3 is TGCGCCAGCAGCTCCCAGAGCGGGAGTGTAAATGAGCAGTTCTTC.

The chain joins TRBV6-1 to TRBJ2-7; D not certain. Trimming stripped 1 base from V and 3 bases from J, with 13 bases between. Germline-derived CDR1 and CDR2 are MNHNS and SASEGT. The CDR3 runs 15 residues. For the CDR3, the DNA is TGTGCCAGCAGTGAAGGACATAGTTCGGACTACGAGCAGTACTTC. It is translated as CASSEGHSSDYEQYF.

In this sample, this clone turned up a few times. The genes are TRBV3-1 (or the pseudogene TRBV3-2) and TRBJ2-3; a possible D gene is TRBD1 (5 bases). CDR3 length: 17 residues. The ends were cut back, 0 bases at V and 3 bases at J, with 16 bases in the middle. Per germline, CDR1 LGHDT and CDR2 YNNKEL (reference sequence). The CDR3 sequence is CASSQDCKQGVTDTQYF. The DNA for the CDR3 is TGTGCCAGCAGCCAAGATTGTAAGCAAGGGGTTACAGATACGCAGTATTTT.

This sequence joins TRBV7-3 and TRBJ2-2, with D unresolved. CDR3 size: 17 residues. V lost 0 bases, J lost 1 base, and 12 bases lay in between. The germline V gene encodes CDR1 SGHTA and CDR2 FQGTGA. The CDR3 DNA reads as TGTGCCAGCAGCTTAACGGGCATGTCCCAGAACACCGGGGAGCTGTTTTTT. Its translation is CASSLTGMSQNTGELFF.

This chain joins TRBV10-3 and TRBJ2-1; perhaps TRBD2 as D (6 bases). This CDR3 spans 12 amino acids. Trimming removed 7 bases at V and 9 bases at J, with 13 bases between. The germline V gene has CDR1 ENHRY and CDR2 SYGVKD. The CDR3 loop reads CAIMTTGVEQFF. The DNA of the CDR3 is TGTGCCATCATGACTACGGGAGTTGAGCAGTTCTTC.

The chain has TRBV19 and TRBJ2-2; 9 bases agree with TRBD1. J lost 4 bases, V lost 5 bases, and 5 bases had no gene match. Germline V gives CDR1 LNHDA, CDR2 SQIVND (reference sequence). The CDR3 spans 15 residues. CDR3 sequence (DNA): TGTGCCAGTAGTTCCGGACAGGGGCTCACCGGGGAGCTGTTTTTT. As protein: CASSSGQGLTGELFF.

The J gene is TRBJ1-1, the V gene TRBV15, with 9 bases fitting TRBD1. Germline assignment: CDR1 LNHNV and CDR2 YYDKDF (reference sequence). Trimming cost V 1 base and J 0 bases; bases outside gene matches: 3. The CDR3 has 16 amino acids. The CDR3 sequence is CATSRAGTGLNTEAFF. The CDR3 DNA reads as TGTGCCACCAGCAGAGCCGGGACAGGGTTGAACACTGAAGCTTTCTTT.

There are a few counts of this clone. CDR3 residues: CASSFAGPDSGNTIYF. In DNA form, the CDR3 reads TGTGCCAGCAGCTTTGCGGGTCCCGACTCTGGAAACACCATATATTTT. V usage is TRBV7-2 and J usage is TRBJ1-3; D gene uncertain. V was trimmed by 3 bases and J by 0 bases, leaving 12 bases between them. Germline values: CDR1 SGHTA, CDR2 FQGNSA. The CDR3 totals 16 residues.

V is TRBV7-2 and J is TRBJ2-1; D is undetermined. Trimming shortened V by 5 bases and J by 1 base, and 12 bases separated the two germline ends. CDR1 is SGHTA and CDR2 is FQGNSA in the germline V gene. CDR3 length: 15 amino acids. The CDR3 is CASSPLSVSYNEQFF. The CDR3 bases are TGTGCCAGCAGCCCCCTGTCTGTATCCTACAATGAGCAGTTCTTC.

J is TRBJ2-1 and V is TRBV4-1, with 8 bases matching TRBD2. J was trimmed by 4 bases and V by 1 base; bases with no gene match: 6. The V gene's germline CDR1 is MGHRA and CDR2 YSYEKL. The length of the CDR3 is 16 residues. CDR3 DNA sequence: TGCGCCAGCAGCCAAGTGTGGGTAGCGGGGTACAATGAGCAGTTCTTC. This sequence encodes CASSQVWVAGYNEQFF.

The V and J genes are TRBV7-2 and TRBJ2-3; 13 positions match TRBD2. The CDR3 runs 17 residues. Germline CDR1 SGHTA, CDR2 FQGNSA. Trimming took 5 bases from V and 2 from J; bases not matched to a gene: 7. CDR3 in amino acids: CASSLGLAGATTDTQYF. DNA for the CDR3: TGTGCCAGCAGCCTTGGACTAGCGGGAGCCACCACAGATACGCAGTATTTT. Filled out from reference TRBV7-2 and TRBJ2-3, the complete variable domain reads GAGVSQSPSNKVTEKGKDVELRCDPISGHTALYWYRQSLGQGLEFLIYFQGNSAPDKSGLPSDRFSAERTGGSVSTLTIQRTQQEDSAVYLCASSLGLAGATTDTQYFGPGTRLTVL.

In this sample, this clone turned up once. V and J are TRBV19 and TRBJ1-5; no definite D call. The germline CDR1 and CDR2 sequences are LNHDA and SQIVND (reference sequence). The CDR3 has 13 amino acids. V was clipped by 1 base and J by 9 bases, with 10 bases between them. Here the CDR3 reads CASSIGGLRPQHF. The CDR3 DNA is TGTGCCAGTAGTATAGGAGGGCTTCGGCCCCAGCATTTT.